This T cell receptor beta chain was sequenced during a study of blood T cell repertoires in COVID-19. Study background: COVID-19 samples collected from the United States, Italy and Spain covered acute and convalescent phases. PBMCs, B-cell-depleted T cells, or T cells were the source of the cDNA or gDNA that made up the material.

Germline V lookup: CDR1 SGHNT, CDR2 YYREEE (reference sequence). There are 16 residues in the CDR3. Trimming at V came to 3 bases and at J to 5 bases, leaving 10 bases not matched to a gene. In the authors' workflow: Amplifying reference gene primers gave estimates of nucleated cell counts. Assay used: immunoSEQ multiplex PCR; TCRdb lists only in-frame clones, some missing. V and J calls and clone size are as listed in that table; D and trimming were resolved from the DNA. This table has fewer than 250,000 clones, 85% to 90% appearing once. The chain has TRBV5-4 and TRBJ1-1; 10 bases agree with TRBD1. The sample consisted of peripheral blood. This receptor was taken from a human donor in a cohort sampled during active COVID-19. This CDR3 is CASSSGQGRVGTEAFF. Here the CDR3 DNA reads TGTGCCAGCAGCTCGGGACAGGGGAGGGTCGGTACTGAAGCTTTCTTT.